A single sample is the source of the 24 T cell receptor beta chains below, sequenced in a study of CD8 T cells in Susac syndrome. With random hexamers, roughly 0.5 to 1 ug RNA was reverse transcribed. TCRdb re-derived calls from the immunoSEQ multiplex PCR reads in MiXCR, one entry per CDR3 protein. The sample yields around 110,000 distinct CDR3 sequences, around 94% seen once. Sequenced sample: CD8+ T cells from PBMCs. These receptors originate from a human donor with Susac syndrome.

The chain employs TRBV4-1 and TRBJ1-6; D unresolved. Trimming shortened V by 1 base and J by 0 bases, and 4 bases separated the two germline ends. Germline V gene data show CDR1 as MGHRA and CDR2 as YSYEKL. The CDR3 covers 15 residues. CDR3 bases: TGCGCCAGCAGCCAAGTGAGCTCCTATAATTCACCCCTCCACTTT. The encoded protein is CASSQVSSYNSPLHF.

The chain joins TRBV6-5 to TRBJ2-7, with a possible D match to TRBD2 (5 bases). The CDR3 runs 12 residues. Germline loops: CDR1 MNHEY, CDR2 SVGAGI. V dropped 7 bases and J dropped 6 bases, with 13 bases sitting between them. The CDR3 region is CASTDSLTEQYF. CDR3 nucleotide sequence: TGTGCCAGCACGGACTCGCTAACCGAGCAGTACTTC.

The chain carries TRBV9 and TRBJ2-2; possible D gene TRBD1, 6 bases. This CDR3 spans 15 amino acids. V lost 3 bases, J lost 5 bases, and 14 bases lay in between. Per the germline V gene, CDR1 is SGDLS and CDR2 is YYNGEE. The CDR3 loop reads CASSEQGRFTGELFF. The CDR3 nucleotides read TGTGCCAGCAGCGAGCAGGGGCGCTTTACCGGGGAGCTGTTTTTT.

The chain uses TRBV6-5 and TRBJ2-7; D is ambiguous. V was clipped by 3 bases and J by 5 bases, with 11 bases between them. This CDR3 has 13 amino acids. The germline gives CDR1 MNHEY, CDR2 SVGAGI. CDR3 in DNA: TGTGCCAGCAGTTATGGGGTAATTGACGAGCAGTACTTC. Protein sequence: CASSYGVIDEQYF.

The chain joins TRBV25-1 to TRBJ1-2; no clear D. This CDR3 has 15 amino acids. Germline CDR1 and CDR2: MGHDK and SYGVNS. The V end lost 5 bases, the J end lost 0 bases, and 13 bases lay between the germline ends. The CDR3 region has the DNA TGTGCCAGCAGTCTAGGATTATACCCTAACTATGGCTACACCTTC. This sequence encodes CASSLGLYPNYGYTF.

J is TRBJ1-1 and V is TRBV20-1; D is unresolved. Germline V gene data show CDR1 as DFQATT and CDR2 as SNEGSKA (reference sequence). V was cut by 6 bases and J by 3 bases, with 11 bases left in between. This CDR3 has 12 amino acids. This CDR3 is CSARRGDTEAFF. CDR3 coding DNA: TGCAGTGCCAGACGCGGTGACACTGAAGCTTTCTTT.

The chain recombines TRBV20-1 with TRBJ2-2; D possibly corresponds to TRBD2 (5 bases). This CDR3 is built from 13 residues. Trimming removed 3 bases from V and 4 bases from J, with 9 bases in between. Germline V gene sequence: CDR1 DFQATT, CDR2 SNEGSKA (reference sequence). CDR3 nucleotide sequence: TGCAGTGCTAGGCCGGCGGGCACCGGGGAGCTGTTTTTT. This gives the protein CSARPAGTGELFF.

The chain carries TRBV20-1 and TRBJ1-5; possible D gene TRBD1, 6 bases. Looked up from germline, CDR1 is DFQATT and CDR2 is SNEGSKA (reference sequence). The CDR3 contains 15 residues. The ends were cut back, 7 bases at V and 2 bases at J, with 18 bases in the middle. CDR3 coding DNA: TGCAGTGTCCCCCGCGGGGGGGCTGGCAATCAGCCCCAGCATTTT. Translating gives CSVPRGGAGNQPQHF.

This chain uses TRBV4-1 with TRBJ2-5; D perhaps matches TRBD2 (5 bases). The CDR3 is 14 residues long. Trimming took off 4 bases at V and 0 bases at J, with 9 bases between the two ends. Germline V lookup: CDR1 MGHRA, CDR2 YSYEKL. CDR3 sequence: CASSPREYQETQYF. The CDR3, as DNA: TGCGCCAGCAGCCCGAGGGAATACCAAGAGACCCAGTACTTC.

The J gene is TRBJ2-7, the V gene TRBV29-1, with D maybe TRBD2 (6 bases). The CDR3 runs 13 residues. The V and J ends lost 3 bases and 1 base respectively, with 10 bases between them. The germline CDR1 and CDR2 sequences are SQVTM and ANQGSEA. CDR3 nucleotides: TGCAGCGTTGAGGAGGGTCGGTCCTACGAGCAGTACTTC. It translates to CSVEEGRSYEQYF.

The chain couples TRBV20-1 to TRBJ2-7, with D uncertain. V was cut by 0 bases and J by 1 base, with 13 bases left in between. The CDR3 runs to 15 residues. In germline, CDR1 is DFQATT, CDR2 SNEGSKA (reference sequence). The chain's CDR3 is CSARDLSGDSYEQYF. DNA of the CDR3: TGCAGTGCTAGAGATTTGTCTGGGGATTCCTACGAGCAGTACTTC.

In DNA form, the CDR3 reads TGCAGCGTCGTTCTAGCGGGGAGCGTCGGGGAGCTGTTTTTT. This sequence encodes CSVVLAGSVGELFF. The gene calls are TRBV29-1 and TRBJ2-2; 9 bases map to TRBD2. The CDR3 covers 14 residues. Germline trimming cut 6 bases from V and 7 bases from J; bases unmatched to any gene: 9. Germline loops: CDR1 SQVTM, CDR2 ANQGSEA.

The genes are TRBV4-1 and TRBJ2-7; 9 nucleotides line up with TRBD2. The CDR3 loop spans 13 amino acids. The V gene end was trimmed by 3 bases and the J gene end by 3 bases; junction bases not matched to a gene: 0. Germline loops: CDR1 MGHRA, CDR2 YSYEKL. CDR3 region: CASSQTSGYEQYF. The CDR3 DNA sequence: TGCGCCAGCAGCCAGACTAGCGGCTACGAGCAGTACTTC.

V usage is TRBV6-2 or TRBV6-3 and J usage is TRBJ2-5; TRBD2 aligns across 10 bases. V lost 6 bases and J lost 0; bases outside the gene matches: 4. This CDR3 contains 15 residues. Germline V gives CDR1 MNHEY, CDR2 SVGEGT. In nucleotides, the CDR3 is TGTGCCAGCAGACCACTAGCGGGGAACCAAGAGACCCAGTACTTC. It encodes CASRPLAGNQETQYF.

The V and J genes are TRBV28 and TRBJ2-1, with a tentative D call TRBD2 (5 bases). Trimming took off 6 bases at V and 3 bases at J, with 15 bases between the two ends. In germline, CDR1 is MDHEN, CDR2 SYDVKM. The CDR3 has 15 residues. The CDR3 here is CASSSRESFYNEQFF. For the CDR3, the DNA is TGTGCCAGCAGCTCCCGGGAAAGTTTCTACAATGAGCAGTTCTTC.

V is TRBV9 and J is TRBJ1-1; no clear D. Germline assignment: CDR1 SGDLS and CDR2 YYNGEE. This CDR3 has 15 residues. The V end lost 5 bases, the J end lost 0 bases, and 14 bases lay between the germline ends. CDR3 residues: CASSPSSGMNTEAFF. For the CDR3, the DNA is TGTGCCAGCAGTCCTTCGTCAGGCATGAACACTGAAGCTTTCTTT.

There are a few counts of this clonotype. The chain links TRBV11-2 to TRBJ2-7; 7 bases fit TRBD2. V dropped 2 bases and J dropped 1; count of bases not matched to a gene: 2. The CDR3 loop spans 14 amino acids. Germline values: CDR1 SGHAT, CDR2 FQNNGV. This CDR3 reads CASSLSGGSYEQYF. DNA for the CDR3: TGTGCCAGCAGCTTATCGGGAGGATCCTACGAGCAGTACTTC.

The genes are TRBV6-1 and TRBJ2-5; no clear D. The CDR3 is 17 amino acids. Germline loops: CDR1 MNHNS, CDR2 SASEGT. Trimming cost V 6 bases and J 0 bases, with 20 bases left between them. The CDR3 sequence is CASSPSFSIGNQETQYF. The DNA for the CDR3 is TGTGCCAGCAGCCCATCATTCTCAATCGGTAACCAAGAGACCCAGTACTTC.

The chain employs TRBV4-2 and TRBJ1-5; D gene uncertain. The germline CDR1 and CDR2 sequences are LGHNA and YNFKEQ. Trimming left V 4 bases short and J 5 bases short, with 12 bases between. This CDR3 is built from 14 residues. CDR3 residues: CASSPSWWDQPQHF. The DNA for the CDR3 is TGTGCCAGCAGCCCGTCTTGGTGGGATCAGCCCCAGCATTTT.

The rearrangement links TRBV19 to TRBJ2-1; TRBD1 or TRBD2 may be the D gene (5 bases each). The germline CDR1 and CDR2 sequences are LNHDA and SQIVND (reference sequence). The CDR3 is 13 residues long. The ends were cut back, 6 bases at V and 6 bases at J, with 12 bases in the middle. The CDR3 sequence: CASSPGTLNEQFF. The CDR3 DNA reads as TGTGCCAGTAGCCCCGGGACCCTCAATGAGCAGTTCTTC. The variable domain in full, with the rest retrieved from reference TRBV19 and TRBJ2-1, is DGGITQSPKYLFRKEGQNVTLSCEQNLNHDAMYWYRQDPGQGLRLIYYSQIVNDFQKGDIAEGYSVSREKKESFPLTVTSAQKNPTAFYLCASSPGTLNEQFFGPGTRLTVL.

The chain employs TRBV20-1 and TRBJ1-5, with a weak D call TRBD1 (5 bases). Trimming removed 6 bases at V and 4 bases at J, with 22 bases between. Germline CDR1 is DFQATT and CDR2 is SNEGSKA (reference sequence). The CDR3 covers 16 residues. The DNA of the CDR3 is TGCAGTGCCAATCCCGCCGGGGCCTTGGGGAATCAGCCCCAGCATTTT. Translating it yields CSANPAGALGNQPQHF.

A remark on this clonotype: An end of the junction does not agree with germline; a read error may underlie this. The chain uses TRBV13 and TRBJ2-1, with D perhaps assigned TRBD1 or TRBD2 (6 bases each). CDR3 length: 12 residues. Germline loops: CDR1 PRHDT, CDR2 FYEKMQ (reference sequence). The CDR3: CASSLESGEERF. The CDR3 DNA reads as TGTGCCAGCAGCTTAGAGTCAGGGGAGGAGAGGTTC.

This clonotype came up once. V usage is TRBV29-1 and J usage is TRBJ2-3; 9 nucleotides match TRBD1. Germline V gene sequence: CDR1 SQVTM, CDR2 ANQGSEA. The CDR3 is 14 residues long. J lost 2 bases, V lost 6 bases, and 6 bases had no gene match. CDR3 region: CSVPRDRDTDTQYF. CDR3 bases: TGCAGCGTCCCCCGGGACAGGGACACAGATACGCAGTATTTT.

This clonotype came up a few times. The gene calls are TRBV5-6 and TRBJ2-1; TRBD2 is a possible D gene (5 bases). The CDR3 runs 13 residues. Trimming removed 2 bases from V and 5 bases from J, with 8 bases in between. Germline V gives CDR1 SGHDT, CDR2 YYEEEE. The CDR3 loop reads CASSFGGDNEQFF. The CDR3 nucleotides read TGTGCCAGCAGCTTTGGAGGCGACAATGAGCAGTTCTTC. Full variable domain (rest looked up from reference TRBV5-6 and TRBJ2-1): DAGVTQSPTHLIKTRGQQVTLRCSPKSGHDTVSWYQQALGQGPQFIFQYYEEEERQRGNFPDRFSGHQFPNYSSELNVNALLLGDSALYLCASSFGGDNEQFFGPGTRLTVL.